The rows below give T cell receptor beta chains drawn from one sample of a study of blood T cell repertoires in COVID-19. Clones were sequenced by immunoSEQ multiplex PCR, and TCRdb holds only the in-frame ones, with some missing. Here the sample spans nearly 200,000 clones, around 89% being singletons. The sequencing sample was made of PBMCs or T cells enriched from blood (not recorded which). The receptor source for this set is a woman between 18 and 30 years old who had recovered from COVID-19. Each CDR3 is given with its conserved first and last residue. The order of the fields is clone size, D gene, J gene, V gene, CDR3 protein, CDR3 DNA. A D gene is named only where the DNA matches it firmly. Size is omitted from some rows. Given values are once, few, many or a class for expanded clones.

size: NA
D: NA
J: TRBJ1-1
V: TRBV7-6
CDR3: CASSLDDRVNTEAFF
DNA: TGTGCCAGCAGCTTAGACGACAGAGTGAACACTGAAGCTTTCTTT

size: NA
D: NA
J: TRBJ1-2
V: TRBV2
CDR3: CASSATGWNYGYTF
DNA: TGTGCCAGCAGTGCTACAGGGTGGAACTATGGCTACACCTTC

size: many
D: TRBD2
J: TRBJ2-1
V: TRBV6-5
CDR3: CASSWLAGGPYNEQFF
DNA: TGTGCCAGCAGTTGGCTAGCGGGGGGACCCTACAATGAGCAGTTCTTC

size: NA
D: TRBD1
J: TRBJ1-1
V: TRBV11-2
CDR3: CASSFKGANTEAFF
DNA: TGTGCCAGCAGCTTTAAGGGGGCGAACACTGAAGCTTTCTTT

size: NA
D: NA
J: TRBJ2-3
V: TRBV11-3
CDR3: CASSLGFDSSKDTQYF
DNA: TGTGCCAGCAGCTTAGGGTTTGACAGCTCAAAAGATACGCAGTATTTT

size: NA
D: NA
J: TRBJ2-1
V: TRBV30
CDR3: CAWSSLNEQFF
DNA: TGTGCCTGGAGTTCGTTAAATGAGCAGTTCTTC

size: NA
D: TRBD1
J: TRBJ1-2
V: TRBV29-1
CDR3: CSVEVRQGFYGYTF
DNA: TGCAGCGTTGAAGTGAGACAGGGCTTCTATGGCTACACCTTC

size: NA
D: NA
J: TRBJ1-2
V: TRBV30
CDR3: CAWSVLYGYTF
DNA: TGTGCCTGGAGTGTACTCTATGGCTACACCTTC

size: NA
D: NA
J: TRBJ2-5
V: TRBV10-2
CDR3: CASSEDRRGETQYF
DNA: TGCGCCAGCAGTGAGGACAGGCGAGGGGAGACCCAGTACTTC

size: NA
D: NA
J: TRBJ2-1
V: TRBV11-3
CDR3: CASSLGGSGANEQFF
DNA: TGTGCCAGCAGCTTGGGTGGGTCAGGGGCGAATGAGCAGTTCTTC

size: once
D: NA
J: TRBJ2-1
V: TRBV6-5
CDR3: CASSYLGWSSYNEQFF
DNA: TGTGCCAGCAGTTATCTGGGTTGGAGCTCCTACAATGAGCAGTTCTTC

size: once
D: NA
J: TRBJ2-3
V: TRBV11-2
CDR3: CASSLGFVEDTQYF
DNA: TGTGCCAGCAGCTTAGGGTTTGTCGAGGATACGCAGTATTTT

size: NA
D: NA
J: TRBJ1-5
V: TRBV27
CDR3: CASSSSTGNNQPQHF
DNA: TGTGCCAGCAGTTCCTCGACAGGAAATAATCAGCCCCAGCATTTT

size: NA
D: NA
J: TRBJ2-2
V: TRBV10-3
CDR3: CAIDSGTNTGELFF
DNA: TGTGCCATCGACTCCGGGACAAACACCGGGGAGCTGTTTTTT